The 18 T cell receptor beta chains in this list originate from one sample, sequenced in a study of T-cell memory formation after mild COVID-19. TCRdb reanalysed the 5' RACE reads using MiXCR and keeps one entry per CDR3 protein. The table shows a few hundred thousand distinct CDR3 sequences, with 10% to 13% occurring only once. The specimen was PBMCs or a T cell subset sorted from them (not recorded which). These receptors came from a man between 18 and 35 years old who had mild COVID-19 (a few samples of this study predate the infection). Cell type and time point are not known.

The chain carries TRBV12-3 or TRBV12-4 and TRBJ2-1, with unresolved D. There are 16 residues in the CDR3. V lost 3 bases to trimming and J lost 0 bases, with 12 bases between them. As DNA, the CDR3 is TGTGCCAGCAGTTTGAAAGTGGGTCCCTCCTACAATGAGCAGTTCTTC. Protein sequence: CASSLKVGPSYNEQFF.

This clonotype was picked up a small number of times. V usage is TRBV5-1 and J usage is TRBJ2-1; the match to TRBD2 covers 10 bases. After removal of 4 bases from V and 5 bases from J, the junction contained 3 bases not matched to a gene. The CDR3 is made up of 14 amino acids. Germline values: CDR1 SGHRS, CDR2 YFSETQ. Written as DNA, the CDR3 is TGCGCCAGCAGCGTACTAGCGGGGAACAATGAGCAGTTCTTC. Protein: CASSVLAGNNEQFF.

This clonotype was observed at least ten times. This chain links TRBV7-3 with TRBJ1-1; perhaps TRBD1 as D (6 bases). The CDR3 is 16 amino acids. Germline CDR1 and CDR2: SGHTA and FQGTGA. Trimming cost V 6 bases and J 2 bases, with 19 bases left between them. The CDR3 bases are TGTGCCAGCAGTGTAATGGGGACACCTCTCAACACTGAAGCTTTCTTT. The encoded protein is CASSVMGTPLNTEAFF.

The rearrangement joins TRBV7-8 to TRBJ2-1; 12 positions agree with TRBD2. Looked up from germline, CDR1 is SGHVS and CDR2 is FQNEAQ. The CDR3 runs 17 residues. Trimming cost V 5 bases and J 0 bases; bases outside gene matches: 5. The DNA for the CDR3 is TGTGCCAGCAGCCCATGGACTAGCGGGGACTCCTACAATGAGCAGTTCTTC. It encodes CASSPWTSGDSYNEQFF.

The sample holds a few counts of this clonotype. The chain couples TRBV7-9 to TRBJ1-3; possible D gene TRBD1, 6 bases. CDR1 and CDR2 from the germline V gene are SEHNR and FQNEAQ (reference sequence). The CDR3 spans 17 residues. V lost 6 bases to trimming and J lost 1 base, with 19 bases between them. The CDR3 DNA is TGTGCCAGCAGATATAACCGGGACACATCTTCTGGAAACACCATATATTTT. It encodes CASRYNRDTSSGNTIYF.

CDR3 protein: CSATLGGGTYEQYV. CDR3 nucleotide sequence: TGCAGTGCCACACTAGGGGGGGGTACCTACGAGCAGTACGTC. The V gene is TRBV20-1, the J gene TRBJ2-7, with D maybe TRBD2 (7 bases). V shed 6 bases and J shed 2 bases, with 17 bases lying between them. CDR3 length: 14 residues. Per the germline V gene, CDR1 is DFQATT and CDR2 is SNEGSKA (reference sequence).

In regard to this clonotype: This may come from a read error, since a much larger clone is one base off. The chain couples TRBV5-1 to TRBJ2-3, with D uncertain. The CDR3 has 14 amino acids. Trimming removed 1 base from V and 5 bases from J, with 11 bases in between. Germline CDR1 SGHRS, CDR2 YFSETQ. The CDR3, as DNA: TGCGCCAGCAGCTTGCGTCCATCCAAAGATACGCAGTATTTT. This sequence encodes CASSLRPSKDTQYF.

In this sample, this clonotype turned up many times. The rearrangement links TRBV7-2 to TRBJ2-5, with a weak D call TRBD2 (5 bases). With 3 bases removed from V and 5 bases from J, the gap between germline ends came to 10 bases. This CDR3 contains 13 residues. CDR1 SGHTA and CDR2 FQGNSA come from the germline V gene. CDR3 sequence (DNA): TGTGCCAGCAGCTTCGGGTGGAGGGAGACCCAGTACTTC. Translated, it gives CASSFGWRETQYF.

In its sample, this clonotype was seen a few times. The V gene is TRBV7-3, the J gene TRBJ2-5; the match to TRBD1 covers 8 bases. With 5 bases clipped from V and 2 bases from J, the junction kept 7 bases outside the gene matches. This CDR3 comprises 15 residues. Germline CDR1 SGHTA, CDR2 FQGTGA. The chain's CDR3 is CASSLGQGRQETQYF. In DNA form, the CDR3 reads TGTGCCAGCAGCCTCGGACAGGGTCGGCAAGAGACCCAGTACTTC. The full variable domain, its missing parts supplied by reference TRBV7-3 and TRBJ2-5, is GAGVSQTPSNKVTEKGKYVELRCDPISGHTALYWYRQSLGQGPEFLIYFQGTGAADDSGLPNDRFFAVRPEGSVSTLKIQRTERGDSAVYLCASSLGQGRQETQYFGPGTRLLVL.

This clonotype occurred a few times. The gene calls are TRBV11-2 and TRBJ2-5; no clear D gene. Germline CDR1 is SGHAT and CDR2 is FQNNGV. CDR3 length: 13 residues. Trimming removed 5 bases at V and 7 bases at J, with 14 bases between. The CDR3 is CASSTPLAVTQYF. CDR3 sequence (DNA): TGTGCCAGCAGCACCCCCCTGGCGGTGACCCAGTACTTC.

The chain employs TRBV29-1 and TRBJ1-2, with D unresolved. The CDR3 runs 11 residues. Germline V CDR1 and CDR2: SQVTM, ANQGSEA. Trimming shortened V by 8 bases and J by 8 bases, and 15 bases separated the two germline ends. The CDR3 is CSIGPEDGYTF. CDR3 DNA sequence: TGCAGCATAGGACCGGAGGACGGCTACACCTTC.

This clonotype was counted a few times. The CDR3 nucleotides read TGTGCCAGCAGCTTAGGTCCTTACGACAGGTCCTATGGCTACACCTTC. Its protein is CASSLGPYDRSYGYTF. This chain links TRBV11-2 with TRBJ1-2, with D possibly TRBD1 on 6 matching bases. CDR3 length: 16 residues. V was trimmed by 1 base and J by 4 bases, leaving 16 bases between them. CDR1 is SGHAT and CDR2 is FQNNGV in the germline V gene.

This clonotype was seen ten or more times. V gene TRBV2 combines with J gene TRBJ1-1; D is unclear. V lost 5 bases and J lost 4, with 8 bases in between. CDR1 SNHLY and CDR2 FYNNEI come from the germline V gene. The CDR3 has 12 amino acids. CDR3 region: CASSRMGTEAFF. CDR3 bases: TGTGCCAGCAGTCGGATGGGCACTGAAGCTTTCTTT.

Here the CDR3 DNA reads TGTGCCAGCAGAGAGACAGGGGGTGGCTATGGCTACACCTTC. It is translated as CASRETGGGYGYTF. The V call is TRBV12-3 or TRBV12-4, the J call TRBJ1-2; 9 positions match TRBD1. The junction had 6 bases not matched to a gene; V was cut back by 6 bases and J by 4 bases. The CDR3 totals 14 residues.

The chain links TRBV11-1 to TRBJ1-2, with D possibly matching TRBD1 (5 bases). CDR1 is SGHAT, CDR2 FQDESV, per germline (reference sequence). V was shortened by 5 bases and J by 8 bases, with 15 bases between the two germline ends. CDR3 length: 13 residues. The CDR3 bases are TGTGCCAGCAGCGTTACGCAGGGTGGAGGCTACACCTTC. Translating gives CASSVTQGGGYTF.

The sample holds many counts of this clonotype. This chain connects TRBV4-3 to TRBJ1-5; no clear D gene. This CDR3 has 15 residues. V was trimmed by 1 base and J by 5 bases, leaving 12 bases between them. CDR1 is LGHNA, CDR2 YSLEER, per germline. CDR3 sequence reads: CASSQGFNKDQPQHF. CDR3 coding DNA: TGCGCCAGCAGCCAAGGCTTTAACAAAGATCAGCCCCAGCATTTT.

This clonotype was recorded a few times. The chain links TRBV5-1 to TRBJ1-6, with a possible D match to TRBD1 (5 bases). The CDR3 totals 15 residues. The germline V gene has CDR1 SGHRS and CDR2 YFSETQ. Trimming left V 0 bases short and J 8 bases short, with 12 bases between. The CDR3 DNA reads as TGCGCCAGCAGCTTGGGCGGCCCGGGGGATTCACCCCTCCACTTT. Protein: CASSLGGPGDSPLHF.

This chain links TRBV7-9 with TRBJ2-7; 8 bases map to TRBD1. The V gene's germline CDR1 is SEHNR and CDR2 FQNEAQ (reference sequence). V lost 4 bases and J lost 4; bases outside the gene matches: 9. The length of the CDR3 is 15 residues. CDR3 sequence (DNA): TGTGCCAGCAGCTCCGGACAGGGTCGGTTGTACGAGCAGTACTTC. Its translation is CASSSGQGRLYEQYF.